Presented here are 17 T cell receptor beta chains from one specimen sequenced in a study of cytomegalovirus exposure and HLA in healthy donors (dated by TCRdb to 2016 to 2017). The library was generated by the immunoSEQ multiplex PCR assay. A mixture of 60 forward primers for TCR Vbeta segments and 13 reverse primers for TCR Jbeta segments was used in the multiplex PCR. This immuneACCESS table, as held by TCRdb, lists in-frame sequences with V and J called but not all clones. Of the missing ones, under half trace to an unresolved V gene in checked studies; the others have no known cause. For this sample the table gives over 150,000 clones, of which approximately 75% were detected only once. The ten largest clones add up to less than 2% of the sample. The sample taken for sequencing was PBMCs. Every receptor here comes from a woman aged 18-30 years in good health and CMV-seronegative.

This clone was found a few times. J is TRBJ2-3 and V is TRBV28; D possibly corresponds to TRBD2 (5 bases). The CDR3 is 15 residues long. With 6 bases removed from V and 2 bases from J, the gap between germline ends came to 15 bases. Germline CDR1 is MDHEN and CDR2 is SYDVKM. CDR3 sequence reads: CASSPSSGYTDTQYF. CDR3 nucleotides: TGTGCCAGCAGCCCCTCGAGCGGTTACACAGATACGCAGTATTTT.

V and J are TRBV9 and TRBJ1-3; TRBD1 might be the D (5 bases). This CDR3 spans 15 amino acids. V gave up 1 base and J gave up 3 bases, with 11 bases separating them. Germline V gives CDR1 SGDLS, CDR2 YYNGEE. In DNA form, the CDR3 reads TGTGCCAGCAGCGTATTGGGAGGGGATGGAAACACCATATATTTT. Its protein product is CASSVLGGDGNTIYF.

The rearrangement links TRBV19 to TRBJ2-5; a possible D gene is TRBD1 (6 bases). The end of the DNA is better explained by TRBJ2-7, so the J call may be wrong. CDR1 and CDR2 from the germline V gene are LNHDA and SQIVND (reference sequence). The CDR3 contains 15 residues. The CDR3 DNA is TGTGCCAGTAGTATAGTGGACAGCGGCTTGGGCGAGCAGTACTTC. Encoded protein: CASSIVDSGLGEQYF.

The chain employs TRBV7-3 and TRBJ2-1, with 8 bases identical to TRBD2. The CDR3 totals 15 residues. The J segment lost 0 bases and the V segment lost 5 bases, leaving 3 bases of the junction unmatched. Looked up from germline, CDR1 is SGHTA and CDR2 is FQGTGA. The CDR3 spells CASSPGLASYNEQFF. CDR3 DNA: TGTGCCAGCAGCCCCGGACTAGCCTCCTACAATGAGCAGTTCTTC.

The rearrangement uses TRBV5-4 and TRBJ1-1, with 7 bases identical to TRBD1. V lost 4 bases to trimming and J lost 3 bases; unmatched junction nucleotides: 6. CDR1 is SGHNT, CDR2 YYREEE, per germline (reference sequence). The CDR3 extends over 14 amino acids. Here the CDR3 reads CASSAIDRDTEAFF. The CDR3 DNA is TGTGCCAGCAGCGCCATCGACAGGGACACTGAAGCTTTCTTT.

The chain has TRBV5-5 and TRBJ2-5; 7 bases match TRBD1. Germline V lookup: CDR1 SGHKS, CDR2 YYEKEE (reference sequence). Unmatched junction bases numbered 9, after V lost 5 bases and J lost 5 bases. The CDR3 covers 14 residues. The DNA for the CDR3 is TGTGCCAGCAGTCCCCGGGACAGAGGGGAGACCCAGTACTTC. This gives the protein CASSPRDRGETQYF. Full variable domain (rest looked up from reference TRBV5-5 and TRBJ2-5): DAGVTQSPTHLIKTRGQQVTLRCSPISGHKSVSWYQQVLGQGPQFIFQYYEKEERGRGNFPDRFSARQFPNYSSELNVNALLLGDSALYLCASSPRDRGETQYFGPGTRLLVL.

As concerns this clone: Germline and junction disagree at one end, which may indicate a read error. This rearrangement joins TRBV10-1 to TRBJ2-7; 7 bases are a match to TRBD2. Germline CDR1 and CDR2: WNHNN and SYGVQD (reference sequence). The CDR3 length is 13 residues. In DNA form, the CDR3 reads TGCGCCAGCAGTGATCAGTCCAGCGGGGTGGGGTGCTTC. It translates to CASSDQSSGVGCF.

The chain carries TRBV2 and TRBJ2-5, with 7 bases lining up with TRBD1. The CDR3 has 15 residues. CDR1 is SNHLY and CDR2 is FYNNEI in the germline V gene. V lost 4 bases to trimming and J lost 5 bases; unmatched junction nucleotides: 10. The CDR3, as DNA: TGTGCCAGCAGTGCAAACAGGGGCCCAGACGAGACCCAGTACTTC. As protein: CASSANRGPDETQYF.

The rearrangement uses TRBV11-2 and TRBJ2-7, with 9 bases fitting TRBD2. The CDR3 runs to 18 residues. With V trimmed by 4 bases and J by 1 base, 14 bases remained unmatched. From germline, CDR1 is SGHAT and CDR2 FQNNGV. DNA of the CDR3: TGTGCCAGCAGCTCCCCTGGCGGCGGGAGGGCAAGTTCCTACGAGCAGTACTTC. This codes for CASSSPGGGRASSYEQYF.

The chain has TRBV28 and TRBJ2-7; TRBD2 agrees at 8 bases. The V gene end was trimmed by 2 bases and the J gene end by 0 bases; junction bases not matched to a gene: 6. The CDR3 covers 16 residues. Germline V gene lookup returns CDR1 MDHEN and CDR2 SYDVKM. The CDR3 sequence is CASSLRLAGSSYEQYF. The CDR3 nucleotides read TGTGCCAGCAGTTTACGCCTAGCGGGCTCCTCCTACGAGCAGTACTTC.

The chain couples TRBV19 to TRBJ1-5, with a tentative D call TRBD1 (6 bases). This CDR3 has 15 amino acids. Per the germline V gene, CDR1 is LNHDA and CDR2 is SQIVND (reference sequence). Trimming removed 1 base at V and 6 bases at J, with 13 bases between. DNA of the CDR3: TGTGCCAGTAGTATAGTGGGCAGGGGCCCTCAGCCCCAGCATTTT. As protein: CASSIVGRGPQPQHF.

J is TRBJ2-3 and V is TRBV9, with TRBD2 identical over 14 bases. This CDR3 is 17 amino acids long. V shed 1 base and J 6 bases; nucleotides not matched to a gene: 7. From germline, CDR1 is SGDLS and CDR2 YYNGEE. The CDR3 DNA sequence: TGTGCCAGCAGCGTAAGGGGACTAGCGGGAGTGGTGGATACGCAGTATTTT. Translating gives CASSVRGLAGVVDTQYF.

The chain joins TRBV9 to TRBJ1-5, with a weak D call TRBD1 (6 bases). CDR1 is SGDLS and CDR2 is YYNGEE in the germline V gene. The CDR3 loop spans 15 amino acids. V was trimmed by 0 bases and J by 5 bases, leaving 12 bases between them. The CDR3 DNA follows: TGTGCCAGCAGCGTAGGGGACACAGGCCATCAGCCCCAGCATTTT. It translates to CASSVGDTGHQPQHF.

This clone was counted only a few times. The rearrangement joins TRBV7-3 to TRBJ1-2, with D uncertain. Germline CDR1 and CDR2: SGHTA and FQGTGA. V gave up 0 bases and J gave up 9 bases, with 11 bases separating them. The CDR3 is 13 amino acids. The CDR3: CASSLTPEGRYTF. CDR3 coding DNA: TGTGCCAGCAGCTTAACCCCGGAGGGCCGCTACACCTTC.

The DNA of the CDR3 is TGTGCCAGCAGGTCGGGGGACACTGAAGCTTTCTTT. Translating it yields CASRSGDTEAFF. The rearrangement joins TRBV21-1 to TRBJ1-1. TRBV21-1 has pseudogene status. CDR3 length: 12 amino acids.

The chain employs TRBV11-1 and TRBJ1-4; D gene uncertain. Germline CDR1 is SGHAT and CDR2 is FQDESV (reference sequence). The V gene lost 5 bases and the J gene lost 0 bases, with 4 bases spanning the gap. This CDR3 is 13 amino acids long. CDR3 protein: CASSRATNEKLFF. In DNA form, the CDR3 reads TGTGCCAGCAGCCGCGCAACTAATGAAAAACTGTTTTTT.

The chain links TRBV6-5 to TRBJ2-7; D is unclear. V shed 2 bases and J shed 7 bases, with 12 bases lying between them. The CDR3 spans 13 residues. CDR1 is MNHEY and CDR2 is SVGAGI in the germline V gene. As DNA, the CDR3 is TGTGCCAGCAGTTACACCCTGACGGGTGAGCAGTACTTC. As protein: CASSYTLTGEQYF.